This is a list of T cell receptor beta chains from one sample in a study of long-term antiretroviral therapy in people with HIV. TCRdb keeps only in-frame clones here, not all; method: immunoSEQ multiplex PCR. The table has about 21,000 clones, around 82% seen once; the top ten hold 8.1%. The starting material was unsorted PBMCs, obtained at the start of antiretroviral therapy. These receptor sequences come from a man aged 45 to 65 with HIV. CDR3s include the opening cysteine and the closing phenylalanine or tryptophan. The order of the fields is V gene, clone size, D gene, J gene, CDR3 protein, CDR3 DNA. A D gene is named only where the DNA matches it firmly. Clone size appears in some rows only: once, few, many, or a class for an expanded clone.

V gene: TRBV7-6; clone size: .; D gene: TRBD1; J gene: TRBJ2-7; CDR3 protein: CASSSLRGPLGEQYF; CDR3 DNA: TGTGCCAGCAGCTCACTCAGGGGGCCGTTGGGAGAGCAGTACTTC
V gene: TRBV7-3; clone size: .; D gene: .; J gene: TRBJ2-1; CDR3 protein: CASSLVGNEQFF; CDR3 DNA: TGTGCCAGCAGCCTTGTCGGCAATGAGCAGTTCTTC
V gene: TRBV7-9; clone size: few; D gene: TRBD1; J gene: TRBJ1-2; CDR3 protein: CASGGQGALSYGYTF; CDR3 DNA: TGTGCCAGCGGGGGACAGGGGGCGTTAAGCTATGGCTACACCTTC
V gene: TRBV27; clone size: .; D gene: .; J gene: TRBJ2-3; CDR3 protein: CASSERLTDTQYF; CDR3 DNA: TGTGCCAGCAGTGAACGACTGACAGATACGCAGTATTTT
V gene: TRBV30; clone size: .; D gene: .; J gene: TRBJ1-2; CDR3 protein: CAWSTDRLYGYTF; CDR3 DNA: TGTGCCTGGAGCACGGACAGATTGTATGGCTACACCTTC
V gene: TRBV4-3; clone size: .; D gene: .; J gene: TRBJ1-6; CDR3 protein: CASSFSGGSPLHF; CDR3 DNA: TGCGCCAGCAGTTTCTCGGGGGGTTCACCCCTCCACTTT
V gene: TRBV18; clone size: .; D gene: .; J gene: TRBJ1-5; CDR3 protein: CASSPSSGFNQPQHF; CDR3 DNA: TGTGCCAGCTCACCCTCGTCAGGGTTCAATCAGCCCCAGCATTTT
V gene: TRBV30; clone size: .; D gene: .; J gene: TRBJ1-1; CDR3 protein: CAFGEGPNTEAFF; CDR3 DNA: TGTGCTTTCGGCGAGGGTCCGAACACTGAAGCTTTCTTT
V gene: TRBV5-1; clone size: .; D gene: .; J gene: TRBJ2-2; CDR3 protein: CASSLVRENTGELFF; CDR3 DNA: TGCGCCAGCAGCTTGGTGCGGGAGAACACCGGGGAGCTGTTTTTT
V gene: TRBV29-1; clone size: few; D gene: TRBD1; J gene: TRBJ2-5; CDR3 protein: CSVEGPGGWETQYF; CDR3 DNA: TGCAGCGTTGAAGGCCCAGGGGGCTGGGAGACCCAGTACTTC
V gene: TRBV29-1; clone size: .; D gene: .; J gene: TRBJ2-3; CDR3 protein: CSVSPSGGLGTDTQYF; CDR3 DNA: TGCAGCGTCTCCCCGTCCGGGGGTTTGGGCACAGATACGCAGTATTTT
V gene: TRBV28; clone size: .; D gene: TRBD2; J gene: TRBJ2-5; CDR3 protein: CASSLLAGEPQETQYF; CDR3 DNA: TGTGCCAGCAGTTTACTGGCGGGGGAACCCCAAGAGACCCAGTACTTC
V gene: TRBV28; clone size: .; D gene: .; J gene: TRBJ1-6; CDR3 protein: CASSFPSGGGNSPLHF; CDR3 DNA: TGTGCCAGCAGTTTTCCCTCGGGGGGTGGTAATTCACCCCTCCACTTT
V gene: TRBV10-3; clone size: .; D gene: .; J gene: TRBJ1-2; CDR3 protein: CAIGQWGAYSNYGYTF; CDR3 DNA: TGTGCCATCGGCCAGTGGGGGGCCTACTCTAACTATGGCTACACCTTC
V gene: TRBV7-9; clone size: .; D gene: .; J gene: TRBJ2-7; CDR3 protein: CASSFVWTGYEQYF; CDR3 DNA: TGTGCCAGCAGCTTCGTATGGACTGGCTACGAGCAGTACTTC
V gene: TRBV5-4; clone size: .; D gene: .; J gene: TRBJ1-1; CDR3 protein: CASSLDTANTEAFF; CDR3 DNA: TGTGCCAGCAGCTTGGATACAGCGAACACTGAAGCTTTCTTT
V gene: TRBV7-6; clone size: .; D gene: .; J gene: TRBJ2-7; CDR3 protein: CASSLALRDEQYF; CDR3 DNA: TGTGCCAGCAGCTTAGCGCTCCGGGACGAGCAGTACTTC
V gene: TRBV9; clone size: .; D gene: .; J gene: TRBJ1-1; CDR3 protein: CASSPEPSSNTEAFF; CDR3 DNA: TGTGCCAGCAGCCCCGAACCGTCTTCGAACACTGAAGCTTTCTTT
V gene: TRBV29-1; clone size: .; D gene: TRBD1; J gene: TRBJ2-2; CDR3 protein: CSVGQGIGELFF; CDR3 DNA: TGCAGCGTCGGACAGGGAATCGGGGAGCTGTTTTTT
V gene: TRBV27; clone size: .; D gene: TRBD2; J gene: TRBJ2-3; CDR3 protein: CASSAGGPQYTQYF; CDR3 DNA: TGTGCCAGCAGTGCGGGAGGGCCGCAATATACGCAGTATTTT
V gene: TRBV7-2; clone size: .; D gene: .; J gene: TRBJ1-3; CDR3 protein: CASSLGLGVGNTIYF; CDR3 DNA: TGTGCCAGCAGCTTAGGATTGGGGGTCGGAAACACCATATATTTT
V gene: TRBV5-8; clone size: .; D gene: .; J gene: TRBJ1-2; CDR3 protein: CASRREGPGYTF; CDR3 DNA: TGTGCCAGCAGGAGGGAGGGGCCTGGCTACACCTTC
V gene: TRBV9; clone size: .; D gene: TRBD1; J gene: TRBJ1-6; CDR3 protein: CASSERGQGLNSPLHF; CDR3 DNA: TGTGCCAGCAGCGAGAGGGGGCAGGGGCTCAATTCACCCCTCCACTTT
V gene: TRBV7-9; clone size: once; D gene: TRBD2; J gene: TRBJ2-3; CDR3 protein: CASRLRVAGRKTTDTQYF; CDR3 DNA: TGTGCCAGCAGACTTAGAGTAGCGGGACGGAAGACCACAGATACGCAGTATTTT
V gene: TRBV6-1; clone size: .; D gene: .; J gene: TRBJ1-2; CDR3 protein: CASSGTGNYGYTF; CDR3 DNA: TGTGCCAGCAGTGGAACAGGGAACTATGGCTACACCTTC
V gene: TRBV28; clone size: .; D gene: .; J gene: TRBJ1-3; CDR3 protein: CASTLGRNTIYF; CDR3 DNA: TGTGCCAGCACCCTGGGGCGGAACACCATATATTTT
V gene: TRBV9; clone size: .; D gene: TRBD1; J gene: TRBJ2-5; CDR3 protein: CASSARTGRKETQYF; CDR3 DNA: TGTGCCAGCAGCGCTAGGACAGGGCGTAAAGAGACCCAGTACTTC
V gene: TRBV5-5; clone size: few; D gene: TRBD1; J gene: TRBJ1-2; CDR3 protein: CASSRTGGIPYGYTF; CDR3 DNA: TGTGCCAGCAGTCGGACAGGGGGCATTCCCTATGGCTACACCTTC
V gene: TRBV28; clone size: .; D gene: TRBD1; J gene: TRBJ2-5; CDR3 protein: CASSLDRGISQETQYF; CDR3 DNA: TGTGCCAGCAGCCTGGACAGGGGAATTAGCCAAGAGACCCAGTACTTC
V gene: TRBV2; clone size: .; D gene: TRBD2; J gene: TRBJ2-7; CDR3 protein: CASSLTSGGAYEQYF; CDR3 DNA: TGTGCCAGCAGCCTGACTAGCGGGGGCGCCTACGAGCAGTACTTC
V gene: TRBV6-5; clone size: .; D gene: .; J gene: TRBJ2-5; CDR3 protein: CASGRGQETQYF; CDR3 DNA: TGTGCCAGTGGTCGGGGCCAAGAGACCCAGTACTTC
V gene: TRBV14; clone size: .; D gene: .; J gene: TRBJ1-4; CDR3 protein: CASSQVGAGTEEKLFF; CDR3 DNA: TGTGCCAGCAGCCAAGTGGGTGCAGGGACGGAAGAAAAACTGTTTTTT
V gene: TRBV11-3; clone size: .; D gene: TRBD1; J gene: TRBJ1-5; CDR3 protein: CASSSGQGLPQHF; CDR3 DNA: TGTGCCAGCAGCTCCGGACAGGGTCTGCCCCAGCATTTT
V gene: TRBV27; clone size: .; D gene: TRBD1; J gene: TRBJ1-1; CDR3 protein: CASSFQGGIPEAFF; CDR3 DNA: TGTGCCAGCAGTTTCCAAGGGGGCATTCCTGAAGCTTTCTTT
V gene: TRBV18; clone size: .; D gene: .; J gene: TRBJ2-1; CDR3 protein: CASSPIDSWVEQFF; CDR3 DNA: TGTGCCAGCTCACCAATAGATTCATGGGTTGAGCAGTTCTTC
V gene: TRBV6-5; clone size: once; D gene: .; J gene: TRBJ1-2; CDR3 protein: CASSYRPGRNYGYTF; CDR3 DNA: TGTGCCAGCAGTTACCGTCCAGGGCGGAACTATGGCTACACCTTC
V gene: TRBV2; clone size: .; D gene: TRBD1; J gene: TRBJ1-1; CDR3 protein: CAKRQGLNTEAFF; CDR3 DNA: TGTGCCAAGCGACAGGGGCTGAACACTGAAGCTTTCTTT
V gene: TRBV4-3; clone size: once; D gene: TRBD2; J gene: TRBJ2-7; CDR3 protein: CASSPSLAGVYEQYF; CDR3 DNA: TGCGCCAGCAGCCCCTCACTAGCGGGAGTCTACGAGCAGTACTTC
V gene: TRBV2; clone size: .; D gene: TRBD2; J gene: TRBJ2-7; CDR3 protein: CASRRGGTSGYEQYF; CDR3 DNA: TGTGCCAGCAGGAGGGGAGGAACTAGCGGCTACGAGCAGTACTTC
V gene: TRBV7-9; clone size: few; D gene: .; J gene: TRBJ1-2; CDR3 protein: CASSLAASYGYTF; CDR3 DNA: TGTGCCAGCAGCTTAGCCGCCAGTTATGGCTACACCTTC